This T cell receptor beta chain was identified in a study of vaccination effects on CD4 cells after COVID-19. General study findings and limits: The study got few convalescent patients and did not collect any early post-infection timepoints.

The CDR3 sequence is 14 residues long. Germline CDR1 MDHEN, CDR2 SYDVKM. V was shortened by 6 bases and J by 4 bases, with 15 bases between the two germline ends. The method was immunoSEQ multiplex PCR; TCRdb's version includes in-frame clones alone and lacks a portion of them. The sample yields about 50,000 clones, over 65% seen once. Following culture for approximately ten days, CD4+ T cells were isolated. This clone was detected a few times. Antigen specificity is unknown. The chain recombines TRBV28 with TRBJ1-2, with D maybe TRBD1 (6 bases). The receptor comes from a human donor who received a COVID-19 vaccine. Specimen: CD4+ T cells from PBMCs cultured without peptide, collected before COVID-19 vaccination. CDR3 in DNA: TGTGCCAGCAGGGTCAGGGGTCGGGGCTATGGCTACACCTTC. It codes for CASRVRGRGYGYTF.